This T cell receptor beta chain was found in a study of T-cell memory formation after mild COVID-19. Study-level points and caveats: Contracting CD4+ clones sat mainly in CM and EM; CD8+ in EMRA. A second wave expanding day 15 to 37 was CD4+-biased; contracting clones were balanced.

With respect to this clonotype: Its antigen is not identified.

Constant-segment primers were used for 5'RACE, and the resulting TCR alpha and TCR beta cDNA libraries carried sample barcodes and UMIs. Each CDR3 protein gets one entry after TCRdb re-called the 5' RACE reads with MiXCR. The data show 250,000 to 400,000 distinct CDR3 sequences, 14% seen once. Sequenced input: PBMCs or a T cell subset sorted from them (not recorded which). The receptor's source is a young man who had mild COVID-19 (a few samples of this study predate the infection). Cell type and time point are not known.

The CDR3 DNA reads TGCAGTGCCCGATTCACTAGCGGGGGGGCCCGGCCCTACGAGCAGTACTTC. It specifies CSARFTSGGARPYEQYF. This chain connects TRBV20-1 to TRBJ2-7, with 13 bases identical to TRBD2. J was trimmed by 2 bases and V by 6 bases; bases with no gene match: 13. The CDR3 is made up of 17 amino acids. CDR1 is DFQATT and CDR2 is SNEGSKA in the germline V gene (reference sequence).